What follows are 11 T cell receptor beta chains derived from one specimen sequenced in a study of OX40 agonist ivuxolimab in advanced cancers. Assay: immunoSEQ multiplex PCR; the TCRdb copy retains only in-frame clones and omits some. The sample contains roughly 80,000 clones, roughly 82% of which appear only once. Sample: CD4+ or CD8+ T cells sorted from blood, taken in a trial of the OX40 agonist ivuxolimab. The source of these receptors is an adult with an advanced solid tumor such as melanoma, head and neck, liver or kidney cancer.

The chain couples TRBV7-6 to TRBJ2-3, with TRBD2 matching over 8 bases. The germline V gene encodes CDR1 SGHVS and CDR2 FNYEAQ. CDR3 length: 14 residues. The V gene end was trimmed by 5 bases and the J gene end by 4 bases; junction bases not matched to a gene: 5. CDR3: CASSGTSGADTQYF. CDR3 sequence (DNA): TGTGCCAGCAGCGGGACTAGTGGGGCAGATACGCAGTATTTT. Variable domain in full (rest from reference TRBV7-6 and TRBJ2-3): GAGVSQSPRYKVTKRGQDVALRCDPISGHVSLYWYRQALGQGPEFLTYFNYEAQQDKSGLPNDRFSAERPEGSISTLTIQRTEQRDSAMYRCASSGTSGADTQYFGPGTRLTVL.

The CDR3 nucleotides read TGTGCCTGGAGTACACCACTAGCGGGAGGGCTCAACATTCAGTACTTC. It codes for CAWSTPLAGGLNIQYF. The chain employs TRBV30 and TRBJ2-4; 13 nucleotides agree with TRBD2. The CDR3 length is 16 residues. Germline CDR1 is GTSNPN and CDR2 is SVGIG (reference sequence). J gave up 7 bases and V 2 bases, and 8 bases lay outside the gene matches.

V gene TRBV7-8 combines with J gene TRBJ1-3; D possibly corresponds to TRBD1 (5 bases). Germline CDR1 is SGHVS and CDR2 is FQNEAQ. The CDR3 has 18 residues. Trimming removed 1 base from V and 0 bases from J, with 16 bases in between. The CDR3 here is CASSLGNPGPNSGNTIYF. CDR3 DNA: TGTGCCAGCAGCTTAGGAAACCCGGGACCAAACTCTGGAAACACCATATATTTT.

The chain combines TRBV7-2 with TRBJ2-7; a possible D gene is TRBD1 (6 bases). The V and J ends lost 5 bases and 0 bases respectively, with 14 bases between them. The CDR3 has 15 amino acids. Germline CDR1 and CDR2: SGHTA and FQGNSA. In DNA form, the CDR3 reads TGTGCCAGCAGCCCGAGACAGGTTTTCTCCTACGAGCAGTACTTC. This codes for CASSPRQVFSYEQYF.

This clone has a single count. The chain is built from TRBV11-2 and TRBJ1-5, with D unresolved. Per the germline V gene, CDR1 is SGHAT and CDR2 is FQNNGV. The CDR3 is made up of 13 amino acids. V lost 1 base and J lost 7, with 8 bases in between. CDR3 DNA sequence: TGTGCCAGCAGCTTAGGGCATGGCCAGCCCCAGCATTTT. Translating it yields CASSLGHGQPQHF. Full variable domain (missing parts from reference TRBV11-2 and TRBJ1-5): EAGVAQSPRYKIIEKRQSVAFWCNPISGHATLYWYQQILGQGPKLLIQFQNNGVVDDSQLPKDRFSAERLKGVDSTLKIQPAKLEDSAVYLCASSLGHGQPQHFGDGTRLSIL.

The gene calls are TRBV30 and TRBJ1-1; D is undetermined. Deletions cut 3 bases from V and 7 bases from J, with 9 bases between. Germline V CDR1 and CDR2: GTSNPN, SVGIG (reference sequence). There are 11 residues in the CDR3. The CDR3 sequence is CAWSKLDEAFF. As DNA, the CDR3 is TGTGCCTGGAGCAAGTTGGATGAAGCTTTCTTT.

The V gene is TRBV4-2, the J gene TRBJ2-3; TRBD2 matches 10 bases. J was trimmed by 5 bases and V by 0 bases; bases with no gene match: 5. CDR1 is LGHNA, CDR2 YNFKEQ, per germline. This CDR3 is 16 amino acids long. The chain's CDR3 is CASSQELAGVRDTQYF. In DNA form, the CDR3 reads TGTGCCAGCAGCCAAGAGCTAGCGGGAGTAAGAGATACGCAGTATTTT.

This rearrangement joins TRBV29-1 to TRBJ2-7; 11 bases line up with TRBD1. In germline, CDR1 is SQVTM, CDR2 ANQGSEA. This CDR3 spans 13 amino acids. V trimming: 7 bases; J trimming: 3 bases; junction bases outside the gene matches: 5. The CDR3 loop is CSGTGTGGYEQYF. Written as DNA, the CDR3 is TGCAGCGGGACGGGGACAGGGGGCTACGAGCAGTACTTC.

The CDR3 region is CASRTGATEAFF. DNA for the CDR3: TGTGCCAGTAGGACAGGGGCCACTGAAGCTTTCTTT. The chain couples TRBV19 to TRBJ1-1; the match to TRBD1 covers 8 bases. J lost 4 bases, V lost 6 bases, and 1 base had no gene match. Germline V gene lookup returns CDR1 LNHDA and CDR2 SQIVND (reference sequence). CDR3 size: 12 residues.

V gene TRBV6-1 combines with J gene TRBJ1-3; tentatively, D is TRBD1 (6 bases). V was cut by 4 bases and J by 2 bases, with 12 bases left in between. CDR1 is MNHNS and CDR2 is SASEGT in the germline V gene. The CDR3 totals 15 residues. Here the CDR3 DNA reads TGTGCCAGCAGTGCCCCACAGGGAGCTGGAAACACCATATATTTT. Translation: CASSAPQGAGNTIYF.

J is TRBJ1-5 and V is TRBV19; D is perhaps TRBD1 (6 bases). Deletions cut 8 bases from V and 2 bases from J, with 16 bases between. The CDR3 has 15 residues. From germline, CDR1 is LNHDA and CDR2 SQIVND (reference sequence). CDR3 sequence reads: CASRQVSGGNQPQHF. The CDR3 DNA reads TGTGCCAGTCGACAGGTGAGCGGTGGCAATCAGCCCCAGCATTTT. Complete variable domain (other parts from reference TRBV19 and TRBJ1-5): DGGITQSPKYLFRKEGQNVTLSCEQNLNHDAMYWYRQDPGQGLRLIYYSQIVNDFQKGDIAEGYSVSREKKESFPLTVTSAQKNPTAFYLCASRQVSGGNQPQHFGDGTRLSIL.